These 22 T cell receptor beta chains came from one sample sequenced in a study of CD8+ T cells in alopecia areata. Sequencing templates came from extracted RNA that was reverse transcribed into cDNA. Profiled with immunoSEQ multiplex PCR; TCRdb holds only in-frame clones, not every one. The repertoire holds 130,000 to 150,000 clones, with roughly 50% as singletons. The sequenced material came from CD4+ T cells sorted from blood. All receptors come from a human donor with alopecia areata.

This chain links TRBV29-1 with TRBJ2-6; D not resolved. CDR1 and CDR2 (germline): SQVTM, ANQGSEA. The germline V and J ends were trimmed by 4 bases and 0 bases, with 7 bases remaining between them. This CDR3 contains 14 residues. CDR3 in DNA: TGCAGCGTTGTCGAGCTCTCTGGGGCCAACGTCCTGACTTTC. The encoded protein is CSVVELSGANVLTF.

The chain has TRBV27 and TRBJ2-7; 8 bases are a match to TRBD2. Germline V lookup: CDR1 MNHEY, CDR2 SMNVEV (reference sequence). The ends lost 9 bases at V and 2 bases at J; junction bases unmatched: 12. The CDR3 is made up of 15 amino acids. CDR3 protein: CASSGIAGPTYEQYF. CDR3 nucleotide sequence: TGTGCCAGTTCGGGAATAGCGGGACCTACCTACGAGCAGTACTTC.

The rearrangement links TRBV7-3 to TRBJ1-1; possible D gene TRBD1, 5 bases. Trimming left V 5 bases short and J 1 base short, with 8 bases between. The CDR3 spans 13 residues. Germline loops: CDR1 SGHTA, CDR2 FQGTGA. CDR3 sequence (DNA): TGTGCCAGCAGCGCGACAGAGAACACTGAAGCTTTCTTT. Its translation: CASSATENTEAFF.

The rearrangement uses TRBV9 and TRBJ2-1, with D possibly being TRBD2 (6 bases). Trimming took 0 bases from V and 8 from J, leaving 12 bases between them. Germline V gives CDR1 SGDLS, CDR2 YYNGEE. The CDR3 covers 14 residues. CDR3 nucleotide sequence: TGTGCCAGCAGCGTAGCTACTAGCTTCGATGAGCAGTTCTTC. Its protein product is CASSVATSFDEQFF. Complete variable domain (other parts from reference TRBV9 and TRBJ2-1): DSGVTQTPKHLITATGQRVTLRCSPRSGDLSVYWYQQSLDQGLQFLIQYYNGEERAKGNILERFSAQQFPDLHSELNLSSLELGDSALYFCASSVATSFDEQFFGPGTRLTVL.

The chain links TRBV5-1 to TRBJ2-7; D perhaps matches TRBD2 (6 bases). With 4 bases removed from V and 0 bases from J, the gap between germline ends came to 11 bases. This CDR3 spans 14 amino acids. Germline V gene data show CDR1 as SGHRS and CDR2 as YFSETQ. The CDR3 region is CASSPGVGSYEQYF. The DNA for the CDR3 is TGCGCCAGCAGCCCGGGAGTCGGCTCCTACGAGCAGTACTTC.

The V call is TRBV2, the J call TRBJ2-5; possibly TRBD2 for D (5 bases). The CDR3 runs to 13 residues. Trimming took off 2 bases at V and 5 bases at J, with 9 bases between the two ends. Germline V CDR1 and CDR2: SNHLY, FYNNEI. For the CDR3, the DNA is TGTGCCAGCAGTGAACAGCGGAAGGAGACCCAGTACTTC. Its translation: CASSEQRKETQYF.

The chain uses TRBV29-1 and TRBJ2-7; 9 bases fit TRBD1. Per germline, CDR1 SQVTM and CDR2 ANQGSEA. The CDR3 length is 14 residues. V lost 6 bases and J lost 0; bases outside the gene matches: 6. The CDR3 spells CSVAGTGSSYEQYF. The CDR3, as DNA: TGCAGCGTAGCCGGGACAGGGAGCTCCTACGAGCAGTACTTC.

This clone was counted only a few times. This sequence joins TRBV5-4 and TRBJ2-7, with TRBD2 matching 14 bases. The CDR3 contains 14 residues. V was pared by 4 bases and J by 5 bases, with 2 bases of the junction left unmatched. The V gene's germline CDR1 is SGHNT and CDR2 YYREEE (reference sequence). This chain's CDR3 is CASSRGLAGDEQYF. CDR3 nucleotide sequence: TGTGCCAGCAGCCGGGGACTAGCGGGAGACGAGCAGTACTTC.

The chain employs TRBV7-9 and TRBJ2-7; D uncertain. V lost 5 bases and J 2 bases, leaving 10 bases between the germline ends. CDR3 length: 13 amino acids. Per germline, CDR1 SEHNR and CDR2 FQNEAQ (reference sequence). CDR3 region: CASSAIPAYEQYF. CDR3 nucleotides: TGTGCCAGCAGCGCGATTCCAGCCTACGAGCAGTACTTC.

This chain joins TRBV5-6 and TRBJ2-3; TRBD2 is a possible D gene (6 bases). V dropped 4 bases and J dropped 1 base, with 16 bases sitting between them. CDR3 length: 16 amino acids. In germline, CDR1 is SGHDT, CDR2 YYEEEE. The CDR3 nucleotides are TGTGCCAGCAGCCCGGTGACGGAGCGGGGCACAGATACGCAGTATTTT. It translates to CASSPVTERGTDTQYF.

V gene TRBV29-1 combines with J gene TRBJ1-2, with D unclear. The ends were cut back, 3 bases at V and 7 bases at J, with 6 bases in the middle. The CDR3 extends over 10 amino acids. Germline V gene lookup returns CDR1 SQVTM and CDR2 ANQGSEA. CDR3 in DNA: TGCAGCGTTGATCGGCCTGGCTACACCTTC. Translating it yields CSVDRPGYTF.

This clone appeared a few times. The rearrangement uses TRBV7-9 and TRBJ1-2; TRBD1 aligns across 12 bases. V was pared by 5 bases and J by 5 bases, with 6 bases of the junction left unmatched. Germline V gene lookup returns CDR1 SEHNR and CDR2 FQNEAQ (reference sequence). CDR3 length: 15 amino acids. CDR3 sequence reads: CASSVGTGGDYGYTF. In DNA form, the CDR3 reads TGTGCCAGCAGCGTCGGGACAGGGGGCGATTATGGCTACACCTTC.

V and J are TRBV14 and TRBJ2-5; weak D call: TRBD2 (6 bases). This CDR3 has 16 residues. The ends were cut back, 1 base at V and 5 bases at J, with 17 bases in the middle. Germline lookup yields CDR1 SGHDN and CDR2 FVKESK. The CDR3 DNA reads as TGTGCCAGCAGCCAAGGACGACTAGTGATAGGGGAGACCCAGTACTTC. This gives the protein CASSQGRLVIGETQYF. The full variable domain, rest sourced from reference TRBV14 and TRBJ2-5, is EAGVTQFPSHSVIEKGQTVTLRCDPISGHDNLYWYRRVMGKEIKFLLHFVKESKQDESGMPNNRFLAERTGGTYSTLKVQPAELEDSGVYFCASSQGRLVIGETQYFGPGTRLLVL.

This clone was counted only a few times. DNA for the CDR3: TGTGCCAGCAGCTTAGTTAGTTGGGGAAGTGGCTACGAGCAGTACTTC. Encoded protein: CASSLVSWGSGYEQYF. V and J are TRBV7-9 and TRBJ2-7; no clear D. This CDR3 comprises 16 residues. Germline V CDR1 and CDR2: SEHNR, FQNEAQ (reference sequence). V was clipped by 1 base and J by 3 bases, with 16 bases between them.

About this clone itself: An end of the junction does not agree with germline; a read error may underlie this. The chain combines TRBV27 with TRBJ2-7, with 7 nucleotides matching TRBD1. There are 12 residues in the CDR3. Germline V gene sequence: CDR1 MNHEY, CDR2 SMNVEV (reference sequence). The CDR3 is CATSNRGSEQYF. In DNA form, the CDR3 reads TGTGCCACCAGTAACAGGGGATCCGAGCAGTACTTC.

This chain uses TRBV19 with TRBJ2-1; 10 bases align to TRBD1. V shed 6 bases and J 15 bases; nucleotides not matched to a gene: 11. The CDR3 is made up of 13 amino acids. The germline CDR1 and CDR2 sequences are LNHDA and SQIVND (reference sequence). This chain's CDR3 is CASSRDRGEWRFF. The CDR3 nucleotides read TGTGCCAGTAGCCGGGACAGGGGAGAGTGGCGGTTCTTC.

This CDR3 is CASRSPSNIQYF. Here the CDR3 DNA reads TGTGCCAGCAGAAGTCCGTCGAACATTCAGTACTTC. This chain links TRBV6-5 with TRBJ2-4; D unclear. Trimming left V 6 bases short and J 7 bases short, with 10 bases between. CDR1 MNHEY and CDR2 SVGAGI come from the germline V gene. There are 12 residues in the CDR3.

This clone was seen more than once but under ten times. V and J are TRBV6-5 and TRBJ2-1, with D uncertain. Per germline, CDR1 MNHEY and CDR2 SVGAGI. V lost 5 bases and J 0 bases, leaving 8 bases between the germline ends. This CDR3 has 14 amino acids. The CDR3 spells CASSPPFSYNEQFF. The CDR3, as DNA: TGTGCCAGCAGTCCTCCATTCTCCTACAATGAGCAGTTCTTC.

This chain connects TRBV5-1 to TRBJ2-7, with D hard to call. With 4 bases removed from V and 3 bases from J, the gap between germline ends came to 14 bases. The CDR3 spans 14 residues. Germline V gene data show CDR1 as SGHRS and CDR2 as YFSETQ. In DNA form, the CDR3 reads TGCGCCAGCAGCCTCTCAACCATTCTCTACGAGCAGTACTTC. Translation: CASSLSTILYEQYF. The variable domain in full, completed from reference TRBV5-1 and TRBJ2-7, reads KAGVTQTPRYLIKTRGQQVTLSCSPISGHRSVSWYQQTPGQGLQFLFEYFSETQRNKGNFPGRFSGRQFSNSRSEMNVSTLELGDSALYLCASSLSTILYEQYFGPGTRLTVT.

The chain combines TRBV30 with TRBJ1-2, with no clear D. The CDR3 has 10 amino acids. Trimming cost V 5 bases and J 6 bases, with 7 bases left between them. Germline V CDR1 and CDR2: GTSNPN, SVGIG (reference sequence). This CDR3 reads CAWGRNGYTF. CDR3 coding DNA: TGTGCCTGGGGGCGGAATGGCTACACCTTC.

This clone was counted only a few times. The chain is built from TRBV9 and TRBJ1-5; a weak D match, TRBD1 (5 bases). The CDR3 spans 15 residues. Trimming stripped 0 bases from V and 3 bases from J, with 10 bases between. Germline V gene lookup returns CDR1 SGDLS and CDR2 YYNGEE. CDR3 in amino acids: CASSVGSGSNQPQHF. CDR3 sequence (DNA): TGTGCCAGCAGCGTAGGGTCAGGGTCCAATCAGCCCCAGCATTTT.

This chain connects TRBV29-1 to TRBJ1-1; 9 bases line up with TRBD1. The CDR3 extends over 13 amino acids. The V and J ends lost 4 bases and 6 bases, in that order; junction bases with no gene match: 6. The germline CDR1 and CDR2 sequences are SQVTM and ANQGSEA. The CDR3 region has the DNA TGCAGCGTTGCTCCGGGACAGGGCTCTGAAGCTTTCTTT. Protein product: CSVAPGQGSEAFF.